Given below is one T cell receptor beta chain in context. This specimen comes from a study of OX40 agonist ivuxolimab in advanced cancers. Study overall: Treatment of patients was with ivuxolimab, an agonistic anti-OX40 (CD134) antibody.

The repertoire was sequenced with immunoSEQ multiplex PCR; TCRdb's copy has only in-frame clones and lacks some. The data contain 65,000 to 90,000 clones, around 90% of them singletons. The V gene's germline CDR1 is SEHNR and CDR2 FQNEAQ (reference sequence). The length of the CDR3 is 16 residues. V lost 7 bases to trimming and J lost 1 base, with 18 bases between them. This receptor was obtained from an adult with an advanced solid tumor such as melanoma, head and neck, liver or kidney cancer. Here the sequenced sample was CD4+ or CD8+ T cells sorted from blood, taken in a trial of the OX40 agonist ivuxolimab. This chain connects TRBV7-9 to TRBJ2-3; possible D gene TRBD2, 6 bases. The CDR3 is CASTNGGSWGTDTQYF. As DNA, the CDR3 is TGTGCCAGCACTAATGGGGGGTCTTGGGGCACAGATACGCAGTATTTT.